The present entry profiles one TCR beta chain with its context. Its antigen is undetermined. Before sequencing, viral peptide pools were used by the ViraFEST assay to expand antigen-specific CD4+ T cells. After less than 11 days in culture, the CD4+ T cells were isolated. Absence of prior SARS-CoV-2 infection characterized the vaccine recipients, who showed negative nucleocapsid antibodies. Sequencing was performed with immunoSEQ multiplex PCR; in TCRdb, only in-frame clones are kept and a portion is missing. The sample includes 55,000 to 75,000 clones, approximately 70% of them seen just once. The CDR3 spans 17 residues. This record belongs to a study of vaccination effects on CD4 cells after COVID-19.

The sequence came from a human donor who received a COVID-19 vaccine. The source material was CD4+ T cells from PBMCs cultured with HCoV-OC43 spike peptides, sampled before COVID-19 vaccination. Subset indicated: HCoV-OC43 spike overlapping peptide pool stimulation. The V gene is TRBV21-1, the J gene TRBJ2-7; TRBD2 is the table's D call, not checked against the DNA. TRBV21-1 is termed a pseudogene. CDR3 protein: CASSKEASYCKSYEQYV. The CDR3 DNA sequence: TGTGCCAGCAGCAAAGAGGCTAGTTACTGCAAATCCTACGAGCAGTACGTC.